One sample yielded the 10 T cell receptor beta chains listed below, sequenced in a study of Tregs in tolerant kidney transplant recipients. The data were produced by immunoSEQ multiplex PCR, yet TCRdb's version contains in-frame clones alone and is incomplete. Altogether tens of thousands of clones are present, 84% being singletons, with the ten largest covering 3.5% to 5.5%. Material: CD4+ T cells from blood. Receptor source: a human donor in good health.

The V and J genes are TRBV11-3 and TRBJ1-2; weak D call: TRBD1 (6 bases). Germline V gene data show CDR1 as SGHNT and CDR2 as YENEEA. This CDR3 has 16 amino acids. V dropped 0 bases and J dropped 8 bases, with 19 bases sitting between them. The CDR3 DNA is TGTGCCAGCAGCTTAGACGGGATCCGCAGGGGTGAAGGCTACACCTTC. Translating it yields CASSLDGIRRGEGYTF. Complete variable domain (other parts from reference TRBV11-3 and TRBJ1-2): EAGVVQSPRYKIIEKKQPVAFWCNPISGHNTLYWYLQNLGQGPELLIRYENEEAVDDSQLPKDRFSAERLKGVDSTLKIQPAELGDSAVYLCASSLDGIRRGEGYTFGSGTRLTVV.

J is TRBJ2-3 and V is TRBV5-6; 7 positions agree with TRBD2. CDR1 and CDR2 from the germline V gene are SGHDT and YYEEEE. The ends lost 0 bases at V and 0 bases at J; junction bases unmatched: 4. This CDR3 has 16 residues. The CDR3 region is CASSLGFGGSTDTQYF. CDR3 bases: TGTGCCAGCAGCTTGGGATTCGGGGGGAGCACAGATACGCAGTATTTT.

The CDR3 here is CASSPLTMGTDTQYF. The CDR3 DNA reads TGTGCCAGCAGTCCTCTTACCATGGGCACAGATACGCAGTATTTT. This chain uses TRBV6-1 with TRBJ2-3; no firm D call. CDR3 length: 15 amino acids. CDR1 and CDR2 from the germline V gene are MNHNS and SASEGT. The V end lost 5 bases, the J end lost 1 base, and 13 bases lay between the germline ends.

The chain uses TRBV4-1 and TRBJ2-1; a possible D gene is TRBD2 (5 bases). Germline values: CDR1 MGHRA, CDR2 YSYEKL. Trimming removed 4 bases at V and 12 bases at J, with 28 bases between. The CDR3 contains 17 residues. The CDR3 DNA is TGCGCCAGCAGCCCACCGCGGGCACCCACTAGGGTTCTTGGGCAGTTCTTC. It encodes CASSPPRAPTRVLGQFF.

In DNA, the CDR3 is TGTGCCGTGAGATCTTACGGGACCGGGGAGCTGTTTTTT. This translates into CAVRSYGTGELFF. This chain links TRBV19 with TRBJ2-2; no reliable D call. The CDR3 runs 13 residues. Germline assignment: CDR1 LNHDA and CDR2 SQIVND (reference sequence). V was cut by 11 bases and J by 5 bases, with 15 bases left in between. Using reference TRBV19 and TRBJ2-2 for the parts outside the CDR3, the full variable domain is DGGITQSPKYLFRKEGQNVTLSCEQNLNHDAMYWYRQDPGQGLRLIYYSQIVNDFQKGDIAEGYSVSREKKESFPLTVTSAQKNPTAFYLCAVRSYGTGELFFGEGSRLTVL.

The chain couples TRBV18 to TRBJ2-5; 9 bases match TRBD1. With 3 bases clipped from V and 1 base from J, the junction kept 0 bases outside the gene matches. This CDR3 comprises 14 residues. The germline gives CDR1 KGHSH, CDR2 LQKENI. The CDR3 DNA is TGTGCCAGCTCACCGGACAGGGGCCAAGAGACCCAGTACTTC. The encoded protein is CASSPDRGQETQYF.

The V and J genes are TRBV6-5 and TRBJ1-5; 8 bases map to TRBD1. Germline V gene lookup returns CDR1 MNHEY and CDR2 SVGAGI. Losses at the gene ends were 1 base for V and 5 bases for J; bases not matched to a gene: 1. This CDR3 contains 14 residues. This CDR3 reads CASSYWTGYQPQHF. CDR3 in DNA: TGTGCCAGCAGTTACTGGACAGGGTATCAGCCCCAGCATTTT.

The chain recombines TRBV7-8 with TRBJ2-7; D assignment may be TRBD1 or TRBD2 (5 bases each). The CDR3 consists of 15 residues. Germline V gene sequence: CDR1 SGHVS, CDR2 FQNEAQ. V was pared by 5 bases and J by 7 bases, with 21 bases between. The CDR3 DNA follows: TGTGCCAGCAGCCCCCAACAGGTCGTCTCGGGGGAGCAGTACTTC. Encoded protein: CASSPQQVVSGEQYF.

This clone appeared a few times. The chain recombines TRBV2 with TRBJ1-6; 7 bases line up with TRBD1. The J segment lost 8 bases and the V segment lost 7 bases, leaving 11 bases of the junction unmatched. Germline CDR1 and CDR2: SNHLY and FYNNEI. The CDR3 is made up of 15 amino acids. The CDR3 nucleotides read TGTGCCAGCAATCAGGGGGGGACTATAGATTCACCCCTCCACTTT. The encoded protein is CASNQGGTIDSPLHF.

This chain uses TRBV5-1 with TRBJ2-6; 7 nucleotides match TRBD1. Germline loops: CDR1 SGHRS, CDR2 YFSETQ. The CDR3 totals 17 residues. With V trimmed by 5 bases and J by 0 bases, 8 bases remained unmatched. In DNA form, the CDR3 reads TGCGCCAGCAGACCAGGACAGGCCTACTCTGGGGCCAACGTCCTGACTTTC. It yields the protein CASRPGQAYSGANVLTF. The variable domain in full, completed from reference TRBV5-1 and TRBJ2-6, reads KAGVTQTPRYLIKTRGQQVTLSCSPISGHRSVSWYQQTPGQGLQFLFEYFSETQRNKGNFPGRFSGRQFSNSRSEMNVSTLELGDSALYLCASRPGQAYSGANVLTFGAGSRLTVL.